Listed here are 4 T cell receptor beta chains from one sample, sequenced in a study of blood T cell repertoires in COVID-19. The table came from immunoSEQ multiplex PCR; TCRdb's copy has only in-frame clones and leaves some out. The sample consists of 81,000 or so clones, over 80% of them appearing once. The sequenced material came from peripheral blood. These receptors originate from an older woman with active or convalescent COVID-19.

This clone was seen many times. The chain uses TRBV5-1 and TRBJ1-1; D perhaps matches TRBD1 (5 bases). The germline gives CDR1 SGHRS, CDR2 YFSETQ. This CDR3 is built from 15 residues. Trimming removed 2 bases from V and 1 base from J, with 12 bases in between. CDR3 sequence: CASSFTTASNTEAFF. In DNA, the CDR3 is TGCGCCAGCAGCTTCACGACAGCTTCGAACACTGAAGCTTTCTTT.

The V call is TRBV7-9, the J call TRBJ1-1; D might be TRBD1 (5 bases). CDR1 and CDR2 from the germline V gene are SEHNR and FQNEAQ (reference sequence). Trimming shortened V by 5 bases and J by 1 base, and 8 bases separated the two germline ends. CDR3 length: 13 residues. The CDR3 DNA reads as TGTGCCAGCAGCCTCGACAGGAACACTGAAGCTTTCTTT. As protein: CASSLDRNTEAFF.

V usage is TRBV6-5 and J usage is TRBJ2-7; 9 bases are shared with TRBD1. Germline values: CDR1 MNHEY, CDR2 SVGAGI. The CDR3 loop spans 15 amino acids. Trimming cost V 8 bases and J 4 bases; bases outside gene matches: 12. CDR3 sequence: CASAPTGTGTYEQYF. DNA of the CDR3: TGTGCCAGCGCCCCTACCGGGACAGGGACTTACGAGCAGTACTTC.

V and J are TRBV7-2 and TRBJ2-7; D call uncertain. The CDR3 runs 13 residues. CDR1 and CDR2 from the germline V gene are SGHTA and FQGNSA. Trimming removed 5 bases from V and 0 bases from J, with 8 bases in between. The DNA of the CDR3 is TGTGCCAGCAGCCCTTACAGCTCCTACGAGCAGTACTTC. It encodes CASSPYSSYEQYF.